What follows are 30 T cell receptor beta chains derived from one specimen sequenced in a study of cytomegalovirus exposure and HLA in healthy donors. The PCR contained 60 Vbeta and 13 Jbeta primers. Assay used: immunoSEQ multiplex PCR; TCRdb lists only in-frame clones, some missing. The sample contains about 100,000 clones, about 68% of which appear only once. Sequencing used PBMCs. The receptor set was obtained from a young man in good health and CMV-seropositive.

This clone was counted once. V usage is TRBV10-3 and J usage is TRBJ1-2, with TRBD1 as a possible D gene (5 bases). The CDR3 length is 13 residues. Trimming took 2 bases from V and 4 from J, leaving 8 bases between them. Germline CDR1 reads ENHRY; CDR2 reads SYGVKD. The CDR3 sequence: CAISEGGSYGYTF. The CDR3 DNA sequence: TGTGCCATCAGTGAGGGGGGGAGCTATGGCTACACCTTC.

The chain employs TRBV5-8 and TRBJ1-1; 10 nucleotides line up with TRBD1. The V gene's germline CDR1 is SGHTS and CDR2 YDEGEE. The CDR3 covers 14 residues. V lost 1 base and J lost 5; bases outside the gene matches: 2. CDR3 nucleotides: TGTGCCAGCAGCTTGTGGACAGGGGGTACTGAAGCTTTCTTT. It codes for CASSLWTGGTEAFF.

This clone has more than one count but fewer than ten. The chain has TRBV7-2 and TRBJ2-3, with 8 bases fitting TRBD1. With 5 bases clipped from V and 3 bases from J, the junction kept 4 bases outside the gene matches. The CDR3 is 14 amino acids. CDR1 is SGHTA, CDR2 FQGNSA, per germline. CDR3 sequence: CASSRQGLTDTQYF. DNA of the CDR3: TGTGCCAGCAGCCGACAGGGGCTGACAGATACGCAGTATTTT.

This clone has more than one count but fewer than ten. The rearrangement uses TRBV19 and TRBJ2-1; 8 bases align to TRBD2. CDR1 is LNHDA, CDR2 SQIVND, per germline (reference sequence). This CDR3 is 15 amino acids long. Trimming removed 2 bases from V and 5 bases from J; junction bases left unmatched: 5. The CDR3 DNA reads TGTGCCAGTAGTATATACGGGGGGGAAAACAATGAGCAGTTCTTC. Encoded protein: CASSIYGGENNEQFF.

The chain is built from TRBV2 and TRBJ1-2; 8 positions match TRBD1. The junction had 8 bases not matched to a gene; V was cut back by 0 bases and J by 8 bases. This CDR3 has 15 residues. Germline V CDR1 and CDR2: SNHLY, FYNNEI. Here the CDR3 DNA reads TGTGCCAGCAGTGAAGCGGAGGGACAGGTAGTAGGCTACACCTTC. Translating gives CASSEAEGQVVGYTF.

V gene TRBV5-1 combines with J gene TRBJ1-1, with 10 bases identical to TRBD1. Germline CDR1 SGHRS, CDR2 YFSETQ. The CDR3 spans 13 residues. The V segment lost 7 bases and the J segment 3 bases; nucleotides outside the gene matches: 3. The CDR3 reads CASGTGAYTEAFF. The CDR3 DNA sequence: TGCGCCAGCGGGACAGGGGCGTACACTGAAGCTTTCTTT.

The rearrangement uses TRBV5-4 and TRBJ2-3, with D possibly being TRBD2 (7 bases). CDR3 size: 13 residues. In germline, CDR1 is SGHNT, CDR2 YYREEE (reference sequence). V shed 4 bases and J shed 6 bases, with 12 bases lying between them. DNA for the CDR3: TGTGCCAGCAGCGCGGGGGCTGGCGATACGCAGTATTTT. This translates into CASSAGAGDTQYF.

This chain joins TRBV7-2 and TRBJ1-4; D gene uncertain. The CDR3 is made up of 12 amino acids. Germline CDR1 and CDR2: SGHTA and FQGNSA. Trimming removed 1 base at V and 8 bases at J, with 5 bases between. CDR3 amino acids: CASSLEREKLFF. In nucleotides, the CDR3 is TGTGCCAGCAGCTTAGAGCGGGAAAAACTGTTTTTT.

V and J are TRBV10-3 and TRBJ2-2; TRBD1 matches 7 bases. The ends lost 9 bases at V and 1 base at J; junction bases unmatched: 5. The CDR3 runs 14 residues. Germline-derived CDR1 and CDR2 are ENHRY and SYGVKD. CDR3 loop: CAIPTGMNTGELFF. CDR3 DNA: TGTGCCATTCCGACAGGGATGAACACCGGGGAGCTGTTTTTT.

There are a few counts of this clone. This rearrangement joins TRBV10-3 to TRBJ1-1; TRBD1 agrees at 7 bases. V lost 6 bases to trimming and J lost 3 bases; unmatched junction nucleotides: 10. This CDR3 region has 15 residues. Germline CDR1 and CDR2: ENHRY and SYGVKD. The CDR3 here is CAIRASGTADTEAFF. CDR3 DNA sequence: TGTGCCATCAGGGCGTCCGGGACAGCAGACACTGAAGCTTTCTTT.

This chain uses TRBV2 with TRBJ2-1; 8 nucleotides line up with TRBD1. Germline CDR1 reads SNHLY; CDR2 reads FYNNEI. The CDR3 has 12 residues. Trimming at V came to 5 bases and at J to 12 bases, leaving 6 bases not matched to a gene. The CDR3 here is CASSQTGGWQFF. The CDR3 coding sequence is TGTGCCAGCAGTCAAACAGGGGGATGGCAGTTCTTC. The whole variable domain, filled in from reference TRBV2 and TRBJ2-1, reads EPEVTQTPSHQVTQMGQEVILRCVPISNHLYFYWYRQILGQKVEFLVSFYNNEISEKSEIFDDQFSVERPDGSNFTLKIRSTKLEDSAMYFCASSQTGGWQFFGPGTRLTVL.

This chain joins TRBV19 and TRBJ1-1; 8 bases agree with TRBD1. CDR3 length equals 16 residues. Germline V gene lookup returns CDR1 LNHDA and CDR2 SQIVND (reference sequence). The V segment lost 6 bases and the J segment 4 bases; nucleotides outside the gene matches: 13. CDR3 amino acids: CASREQGVSRGTEAFF. In DNA, the CDR3 is TGTGCCAGTAGGGAACAGGGGGTAAGTCGGGGCACTGAAGCTTTCTTT.

This clone was observed a few times. The rearrangement links TRBV5-1 to TRBJ2-7; 11 nucleotides match TRBD1. The CDR3 length is 16 residues. Germline-derived CDR1 and CDR2 are SGHRS and YFSETQ. Germline trimming cut 1 base from V and 6 bases from J; bases unmatched to any gene: 9. In nucleotides, the CDR3 is TGCGCCAGCAGCTTGACTGGGTGGACAGGGGGCGGCGAGCAGTACTTC. It specifies CASSLTGWTGGGEQYF.

The chain links TRBV27 to TRBJ2-5; perhaps TRBD2 as D (5 bases). CDR1 is MNHEY and CDR2 is SMNVEV in the germline V gene (reference sequence). The CDR3 contains 13 residues. Trimming pared 4 bases from V and 3 bases from J, leaving 9 bases between. The CDR3 loop is CASSSGVEETQYF. The CDR3 DNA is TGTGCCAGCAGTTCCGGGGTCGAAGAGACCCAGTACTTC.

V gene TRBV11-3 combines with J gene TRBJ2-1; 9 positions agree with TRBD1. The CDR3 covers 14 residues. From germline, CDR1 is SGHNT and CDR2 YENEEA. The trim removed 5 bases at V and 13 bases at J, leaving 12 bases unmatched. The CDR3 reads CASSPQGDRALQFF. The CDR3 coding sequence is TGTGCCAGCAGCCCTCAAGGGGACAGGGCGCTTCAGTTCTTC. Variable domain in full (rest from reference TRBV11-3 and TRBJ2-1): EAGVVQSPRYKIIEKKQPVAFWCNPISGHNTLYWYLQNLGQGPELLIRYENEEAVDDSQLPKDRFSAERLKGVDSTLKIQPAELGDSAVYLCASSPQGDRALQFFGPGTRLTVL.

V gene TRBV18 combines with J gene TRBJ1-5; D remains ambiguous. The CDR3 consists of 14 residues. V lost 2 bases to trimming and J lost 4 bases, with 9 bases between them. Germline values: CDR1 KGHSH, CDR2 LQKENI. The CDR3 region is CASSPMEGNQPQHF. The CDR3 nucleotides read TGTGCCAGCTCACCAATGGAGGGAAATCAGCCCCAGCATTTT.

The V call is TRBV5-1, the J call TRBJ2-3; 11 bases are a match to TRBD2. V was pared by 0 bases and J by 2 bases, with 5 bases of the junction left unmatched. The CDR3 spans 17 residues. The germline V gene encodes CDR1 SGHRS and CDR2 YFSETQ. CDR3 sequence: CASSLGGTSGYTDTQYF. CDR3 coding DNA: TGCGCCAGCAGCTTGGGAGGGACTAGCGGCTACACAGATACGCAGTATTTT.

The chain recombines TRBV7-9 with TRBJ1-1; 8 nucleotides align to TRBD1. The V and J ends lost 6 bases and 3 bases, in that order; junction bases with no gene match: 9. Germline V gene data show CDR1 as SEHNR and CDR2 as FQNEAQ (reference sequence). The CDR3 is 15 amino acids. CDR3 nucleotide sequence: TGTGCCAGCAGAAGGCAGGGGGCGTGGGACACTGAAGCTTTCTTT. Protein: CASRRQGAWDTEAFF.

This rearrangement joins TRBV10-3 to TRBJ2-6; 9 nucleotides agree with TRBD1. V lost 2 bases and J lost 1; bases outside the gene matches: 3. Germline V gives CDR1 ENHRY, CDR2 SYGVKD. The CDR3 length is 17 residues. CDR3 sequence (DNA): TGTGCCATCAGTGAGGGACAGGGGAAGTCTGGGGCCAACGTCCTGACTTTC. Protein: CAISEGQGKSGANVLTF.

This chain uses TRBV10-3 with TRBJ2-3, with D uncertain. This CDR3 region has 12 residues. Germline loops: CDR1 ENHRY, CDR2 SYGVKD. The V end was cut by 6 bases, the J end by 5 bases, with 9 bases between. The CDR3 nucleotides are TGTGCCATCAGCTCAACGGGAGATACGCAGTATTTT. It is translated as CAISSTGDTQYF.

This clone was counted between two and nine times. The rearrangement joins TRBV11-3 to TRBJ2-7, with D maybe TRBD2 (6 bases). Germline CDR1 reads SGHNT; CDR2 reads YENEEA. CDR3 length: 11 residues. Trimming left V 8 bases short and J 6 bases short, with 11 bases between. This CDR3 reads CASQTGVEQYF. For the CDR3, the DNA is TGTGCCAGCCAAACGGGGGTCGAGCAGTACTTC.

For this clone: Germline is not matched at one junction end, which may reflect a read error. The CDR3 DNA reads TGTGCTAGCAGCTTAGAGGTGGCTAGCATCGATACGCAGTATTTT. It specifies CASSLEVASIDTQYF. This chain uses TRBV7-7 with TRBJ2-3; TRBD2 might be the D (5 bases). This CDR3 comprises 15 residues. The germline V gene encodes CDR1 SSHAT and CDR2 FNYEAQ (reference sequence). Full variable domain (remainder filled in from reference TRBV7-7 and TRBJ2-3): GAGVSQSPRYKVTKRGQDVTLRCDPISSHATLYWYQQALGQGPEFLTYFNYEAQPDKSGLPSDRFSAERPEGSISTLTIQRTEQRDSAMYRCASSLEVASIDTQYFGPGTRLTVL.

The gene calls are TRBV29-1 and TRBJ1-2, with unresolved D. V dropped 4 bases and J dropped 6 bases, with 9 bases sitting between them. The germline CDR1 and CDR2 sequences are SQVTM and ANQGSEA. The CDR3 sequence is 11 residues long. The CDR3 sequence: CSVGAGDGYTF. The CDR3 region has the DNA TGCAGCGTTGGGGCGGGCGATGGCTACACCTTC. Combining the CDR3 with reference TRBV29-1 and TRBJ1-2 gives the whole variable domain SAVISQKPSRDICQRGTSLTIQCQVDSQVTMMFWYRQQPGQSLTLIATANQGSEATYESGFVIDKFPISRPNLTFSTLTVSNMSPEDSSIYLCSVGAGDGYTFGSGTRLTVV.

This clone was observed a handful of times. This chain joins TRBV5-6 and TRBJ1-2; D gene unclear. Trimming removed 1 base from V and 2 bases from J, with 6 bases in between. Per the germline V gene, CDR1 is SGHDT and CDR2 is YYEEEE. This CDR3 has 13 amino acids. Written as DNA, the CDR3 is TGTGCCAGCAGCTTGACAGTAAACTATGGCTACACCTTC. Translating gives CASSLTVNYGYTF. The full variable domain, with the rest looked up from reference TRBV5-6 and TRBJ1-2, is DAGVTQSPTHLIKTRGQQVTLRCSPKSGHDTVSWYQQALGQGPQFIFQYYEEEERQRGNFPDRFSGHQFPNYSSELNVNALLLGDSALYLCASSLTVNYGYTFGSGTRLTVV.

V is TRBV5-1 and J is TRBJ1-3; D is unclear. The ends were cut back, 4 bases at V and 2 bases at J, with 7 bases in the middle. CDR1 is SGHRS and CDR2 is YFSETQ in the germline V gene. CDR3 size: 13 residues. CDR3 sequence: CASSSEPGNTIYF. CDR3 coding DNA: TGCGCCAGCAGCAGTGAGCCTGGAAACACCATATATTTT.

The chain uses TRBV2 and TRBJ2-5, with D perhaps matching TRBD2 (5 bases). In germline, CDR1 is SNHLY, CDR2 FYNNEI. The V end was cut by 6 bases, the J end by 13 bases, with 15 bases between. This CDR3 is 11 amino acids long. As DNA, the CDR3 is TGTGCCAGCAGCCAAGCCCGAGGAGGGTACTTC. Its translation is CASSQARGGYF.

The J gene is TRBJ1-2, the V gene TRBV19; D is undetermined. The CDR3 loop spans 15 amino acids. Germline lookup yields CDR1 LNHDA and CDR2 SQIVND (reference sequence). Trimming shortened V by 1 base and J by 5 bases, and 14 bases separated the two germline ends. The CDR3 sequence is CASSIGGSSPYGYTF. As DNA, the CDR3 is TGTGCCAGTAGTATAGGAGGGTCCTCCCCTTATGGCTACACCTTC.

This chain links TRBV6-1 with TRBJ1-1; TRBD1 is a possible D gene (6 bases). V lost 9 bases, J lost 11 bases, and 19 bases lay in between. Germline V gene data show CDR1 as MNHNS and CDR2 as SASEGT. The CDR3 consists of 12 residues. The DNA for the CDR3 is TGTGCCAGTTCTACCTGGGGGGGCAAGGCTTTCTTT. Translation: CASSTWGGKAFF.

The J gene is TRBJ1-1, the V gene TRBV10-3, with D unclear. Per the germline V gene, CDR1 is ENHRY and CDR2 is SYGVKD. V was trimmed by 0 bases and J by 1 base, leaving 9 bases between them. This CDR3 spans 15 amino acids. This chain's CDR3 is CAISESLQSNTEAFF. The CDR3, as DNA: TGTGCCATCAGTGAGTCTCTACAGTCGAACACTGAAGCTTTCTTT.

The rearrangement links TRBV5-8 to TRBJ2-5; 12 nucleotides align to TRBD2. Per germline, CDR1 SGHTS and CDR2 YDEGEE. Trimming removed 9 bases from V and 5 bases from J; junction bases left unmatched: 17. The CDR3 length is 17 residues. CDR3 in DNA: TGTGCCACTAACAATGGACTAGCGGGGCCCCTGGGGGAGACCCAGTACTTC. Translated, it gives CATNNGLAGPLGETQYF.